The next 21 T cell receptor beta chains were all read from a single sample in a study of regulatory T cells in long-lasting Graves disease. Time point specified: newly diagnosed GD, antithyroid drugs for less than 3 months. RNA from PBMCs was the source of the TCR library. CDR3 regions were amplified by Arm-PCR using iRepertoire HTBI primers to build TCR beta libraries. TCRdb reprocessed the multiplex PCR reads with MiXCR, giving one entry per CDR3 protein. This sample yields roughly 420,000 distinct CDR3 sequences, of which roughly 15% are seen a single time; approximately 17% belongs to the top ten. The same sample was also studied in work on T cells in Graves' hyperthyroidism and ophthalmopathy.

The source was peripheral blood mononuclear cells (PBMCs), collected at new diagnosis, from a patient treated with antithyroid drugs. Receptor source: a woman aged 50 to 60 with Graves disease.

In the case of this clonotype: Since no conserved phenylalanine or tryptophan closes the CDR3, a read error is the likely cause. The chain carries TRBV5-8 and TRBJ1-2, with no clear D. In germline, CDR1 is SGHTS, CDR2 YDEGEE. The CDR3 is 17 amino acids. The V end was cut by 4 bases, the J end by 4 bases, with 23 bases between. The CDR3 bases are TGTGCCAGCAGCGCTGACCGCCCCGACTTGGTAGCCTATGGCTACACCGTC. Residues: CASSADRPDLVAYGYTV.

This clonotype was recorded many times. This rearrangement joins TRBV28 to TRBJ1-5; possible D gene TRBD1, 6 bases. Germline CDR1 is MDHEN and CDR2 is SYDVKM. This CDR3 is 15 amino acids long. Trimming cost V 3 bases and J 9 bases, with 18 bases left between them. CDR3 region: CASSFTGRGVRPQHF. The CDR3 DNA is TGTGCCAGCAGTTTTACAGGGAGGGGGGTTCGGCCCCAGCATTTT. Full variable domain (missing parts from reference TRBV28 and TRBJ1-5): DVKVTQSSRYLVKRTGEKVFLECVQDMDHENMFWYRQDPGLGLRLIYFSYDVKMKEKGDIPEGYSVSREKKERFSLILESASTNQTSMYLCASSFTGRGVRPQHFGDGTRLSIL.

This clonotype occurred a few times. This rearrangement joins TRBV12-5 to TRBJ2-3; weak D call: TRBD1 (5 bases). The germline CDR1 and CDR2 sequences are LGHNT and FRNRAP. V was cut by 1 base and J by 6 bases, with 20 bases left in between. The CDR3 runs to 17 residues. The CDR3 DNA reads TGTGCTAGTGGTTTGGCGTACCCGACAGTCCCTGGGGATACGCAGTATTTT. It is translated as CASGLAYPTVPGDTQYF.

This clonotype was seen ten or more times. The chain has TRBV2 and TRBJ1-6; TRBD1 aligns across 8 bases. V dropped 9 bases and J dropped 8; count of bases not matched to a gene: 6. The CDR3 contains 13 residues. Looked up from germline, CDR1 is SNHLY and CDR2 is FYNNEI. The CDR3 DNA follows: TGTGCCAGTAGTCAGGGGGCTGATTCACCCCTCCACTTT. Its translation: CASSQGADSPLHF.

This clonotype was detected a few times. J is TRBJ2-5 and V is TRBV19, with 8 bases lining up with TRBD1. This CDR3 has 16 amino acids. The V and J ends lost 3 bases and 5 bases, in that order; junction bases with no gene match: 11. Looked up from germline, CDR1 is LNHDA and CDR2 is SQIVND (reference sequence). The CDR3 DNA follows: TGTGCCAGTAGTATGGGCGCAGGGGGCGGCTGGGAGACCCAGTACTTC. Translating it yields CASSMGAGGGWETQYF.

There are many counts of this clonotype. This sequence joins TRBV29-1 and TRBJ2-1; D is ambiguous. Trimming took 3 bases from V and 7 from J, leaving 10 bases between them. Germline CDR1 reads SQVTM; CDR2 reads ANQGSEA. CDR3 length equals 12 residues. The CDR3 bases are TGCAGCGTTGACACGTACACTAATGAGCAGTTCTTC. It translates to CSVDTYTNEQFF.

This clonotype has more than one count but fewer than ten. The gene calls are TRBV5-6 and TRBJ1-5, with 8 bases matching TRBD1. Trimming at V came to 0 bases and at J to 7 bases, leaving 9 bases not matched to a gene. The germline gives CDR1 SGHDT, CDR2 YYEEEE. The CDR3 contains 16 residues. In DNA form, the CDR3 reads TGTGCCAGCAGCTTGGGTTCCAGGGGGCGCAGGCAGCCCCAGCATTTT. Its protein product is CASSLGSRGRRQPQHF.

The chain links TRBV18 to TRBJ2-7; 9 nucleotides align to TRBD2. Germline trimming cut 3 bases from V and 3 bases from J; bases unmatched to any gene: 12. This CDR3 is 17 amino acids long. CDR1 and CDR2 from the germline V gene are KGHSH and LQKENI. The CDR3 nucleotides are TGTGCCAGCTCACCCCCAGGGCTAGCGGGAATTAGCTACGAGCAGTACTTC. It yields the protein CASSPPGLAGISYEQYF.

This clonotype was seen ten or more times. The V call is TRBV29-1, the J call TRBJ1-1, with 7 positions matching TRBD1. The germline CDR1 and CDR2 sequences are SQVTM and ANQGSEA. The V gene end was trimmed by 6 bases and the J gene end by 2 bases; junction bases not matched to a gene: 6. This CDR3 spans 13 amino acids. The CDR3 nucleotides are TGCAGCGTAGAGGGACAGCTAAACACTGAAGCTTTCTTT. This translates into CSVEGQLNTEAFF.

This clonotype was seen at least ten times. The V and J genes are TRBV7-8 and TRBJ1-5, with D tentatively TRBD1 (6 bases). Trimming took off 4 bases at V and 2 bases at J, with 24 bases between the two ends. CDR3 length: 19 amino acids. Germline CDR1 SGHVS, CDR2 FQNEAQ. CDR3 sequence (DNA): TGTGCCAGCAGCTCCTCCCGGACAGTCCCAGGACGGGGCAATCAGCCCCAGCATTTT. Protein product: CASSSSRTVPGRGNQPQHF.

The V gene is TRBV9, the J gene TRBJ2-7, with 8 bases that match TRBD1. Unmatched junction bases numbered 4, after V lost 3 bases and J lost 2 bases. Germline lookup yields CDR1 SGDLS and CDR2 YYNGEE. There are 14 residues in the CDR3. CDR3: CASSAGTGPYEQYF. The CDR3 DNA reads as TGTGCCAGCAGCGCCGGGACAGGACCCTACGAGCAGTACTTC.

This clonotype occurred many times. This chain connects TRBV7-9 to TRBJ1-5, with a possible D match to TRBD1 (5 bases). The V end was cut by 4 bases, the J end by 0 bases, with 10 bases between. CDR1 is SEHNR, CDR2 FQNEAQ, per germline (reference sequence). This CDR3 comprises 15 residues. CDR3 in DNA: TGTGCCAGCAGCTCGACAGAGTATAGCAATCAGCCCCAGCATTTT. Amino acids: CASSSTEYSNQPQHF.

This clonotype was found a few times. The chain combines TRBV19 with TRBJ2-7; the D is unclear. Germline CDR1 reads LNHDA; CDR2 reads SQIVND (reference sequence). This CDR3 region has 14 residues. V was pared by 3 bases and J by 3 bases, with 12 bases between. CDR3 nucleotide sequence: TGTGCCAGTAGTATTGGTGCAAACTTCTACGAGCAGTACTTC. It codes for CASSIGANFYEQYF.

This clonotype was picked up many times. The gene calls are TRBV28 and TRBJ1-5; D is unresolved. Looked up from germline, CDR1 is MDHEN and CDR2 is SYDVKM. The CDR3 sequence is 14 residues long. Trimming removed 1 base from V and 4 bases from J, with 8 bases in between. The CDR3 here is CASSLLTENQPQHF. CDR3 coding DNA: TGTGCCAGCAGTTTATTAACAGAGAATCAGCCCCAGCATTTT.

This clonotype was seen only a few times. V usage is TRBV9 and J usage is TRBJ2-5; TRBD2 aligns across 12 bases. This CDR3 is 15 amino acids long. Per germline, CDR1 SGDLS and CDR2 YYNGEE. The junction had 2 bases not matched to a gene; V was cut back by 2 bases and J by 3 bases. The DNA of the CDR3 is TGTGCCAGCAGCGTCGGACTAGCGGGAAAAGAGACCCAGTACTTC. Protein: CASSVGLAGKETQYF.

This clonotype was counted many times. The chain is built from TRBV6-1 and TRBJ2-2, with D possibly matching TRBD1 (5 bases). Deletions cut 6 bases from V and 7 bases from J, with 24 bases between. The CDR3 contains 17 residues. CDR1 MNHNS and CDR2 SASEGT come from the germline V gene. The CDR3 loop is CASRNQAAQGVGGELFF. The CDR3, as DNA: TGTGCCAGCAGAAATCAAGCTGCGCAGGGCGTGGGCGGGGAGCTGTTTTTT.

This clonotype was seen only a few times. V gene TRBV6-1 combines with J gene TRBJ2-2; 9 bases match TRBD2. Trimming took 9 bases from V and 6 from J; bases not matched to a gene: 5. CDR3 size: 13 residues. Germline lookup yields CDR1 MNHNS and CDR2 SASEGT. The CDR3 protein is CASIAGAPGELFF. For the CDR3, the DNA is TGTGCCAGTATAGCGGGGGCCCCCGGGGAGCTGTTTTTT.

This chain connects TRBV12-3 or TRBV12-4 to TRBJ2-7; D is ambiguous. The CDR3 is 12 residues long. Trimming stripped 8 bases from V and 3 bases from J, with 11 bases between. The CDR3 DNA reads TGTGCCAGCCAGTCTCTAGGCTACGAGCAGTACTTC. The encoded protein is CASQSLGYEQYF.

There are many counts of this clonotype. The V gene is TRBV5-1, the J gene TRBJ2-7, with D hard to call. This CDR3 region has 14 residues. From germline, CDR1 is SGHRS and CDR2 YFSETQ. The germline V and J ends were trimmed by 4 bases and 4 bases, with 15 bases remaining between them. CDR3 DNA sequence: TGCGCCAGCAGCGACGGCCCACAACCTTACGAGCAGTACTTC. This sequence encodes CASSDGPQPYEQYF.

This clonotype was counted many times. The CDR3 region is CAFSGLAGMSSYNEQFF. The DNA of the CDR3 is TGTGCCTTTAGCGGGCTAGCGGGAATGAGCTCCTACAATGAGCAGTTCTTC. The V call is TRBV7-9, the J call TRBJ2-1, with 9 bases that match TRBD2. The V segment lost 11 bases and the J segment 0 bases; nucleotides outside the gene matches: 14. The germline V gene encodes CDR1 SEHNR and CDR2 FQNEAQ (reference sequence). This CDR3 has 17 residues.

This clonotype was seen more than once but under ten times. The chain uses TRBV19 and TRBJ2-5, with 8 bases that match TRBD1. In germline, CDR1 is LNHDA, CDR2 SQIVND (reference sequence). The CDR3 runs to 15 residues. J gave up 5 bases and V 1 base, and 6 bases lay outside the gene matches. CDR3 coding DNA: TGTGCCAGTAGTATAGCTACAGGGGGATGGGAGACCCAGTACTTC. This gives the protein CASSIATGGWETQYF. Full variable domain (outside the CDR3, taken from reference TRBV19 and TRBJ2-5): DGGITQSPKYLFRKEGQNVTLSCEQNLNHDAMYWYRQDPGQGLRLIYYSQIVNDFQKGDIAEGYSVSREKKESFPLTVTSAQKNPTAFYLCASSIATGGWETQYFGPGTRLLVL.